This T cell receptor beta chain was identified during a study of metastatic and nonmetastatic thyroid tumors. About the research overall: Repertoires were compared across blood and tumor or nodule tissue from malignant and benign thyroid patients. Study-level points and caveats: Reports indicated that malignant thyroid tumors showed significantly higher TCR beta diversity than benign nodules did, in blood and tumor.

All patients reached thyroid surgery having received no treatment beforehand. In the study's own analysis: Across clinicopathological groups, CDR3 differences served as the basis for building a distant-metastasis classifier for papillary thyroid cancer. Via MiXCR, TCRdb re-called the PCR reads. TCRdb's processing, not the study's, gives the V and J calls here. This table has over 45,000 clones, more than 20% appearing once. By sample fraction, this clone is medium-sized (0.01 to 0.1%). The target antigen is unknown. The receptor comes from a male donor with papillary thyroid cancer or a benign thyroid nodule (not recorded which). Some clones in this sample may be carry-over from other donors' samples. The sample was blood.

DNA for the CDR3: TGCAGTGCTTCGGGAGGGGGGCGTAATCAGCCCCAGCATTTT. It specifies CSASGGGRNQPQHF. This chain joins TRBV20-1 and TRBJ1-5; weak D call: TRBD1 (6 bases). Trimming stripped 5 bases from V and 4 bases from J, with 15 bases between. Germline V gene lookup returns CDR1 DFQATT and CDR2 SNEGSKA (reference sequence). The CDR3 length is 14 residues.